Listed below are T cell receptor beta chains from one sample, sequenced in a study of post-analysis software for immune sequencing data. TCRdb used MiXCR to reprocess the PCR reads, holding one entry per CDR3 protein. Of around 770,000 distinct CDR3 sequences in the sample, 35% to 55% were seen once. Material for sequencing was blood. The receptors originated from a girl aged 10 to 17 with multiple sclerosis. Both conserved end residues are part of each CDR3. The order of the fields is V gene, J gene, clone size, D gene, CDR3 protein, CDR3 DNA. The D gene is left open where the match is weak. Some rows mark clone size as missing; the rest say once, few, many or name a class of expanded clone.

v_gene: TRBV5-6; j_gene: TRBJ2-7; abundance: once; d_gene: TRBD2; CDR3aa: CASSVPSGGIFYEQYF; CDR3nt: TGTGCCAGCAGCGTCCCTAGCGGAGGTATCTTCTACGAGCAGTACTTC
v_gene: TRBV12-3/TRBV12-4; j_gene: TRBJ2-7; abundance: .; d_gene: .; CDR3aa: CASSPLTGPSEEQYF; CDR3nt: TGTGCCAGCAGCCCGCTGACAGGCCCCTCGGAAGAGCAGTACTTC
v_gene: TRBV6-6; j_gene: TRBJ2-7; abundance: .; d_gene: .; CDR3aa: CASSLQDPLSYEQYF; CDR3nt: TGTGCCAGCAGCCTTCAGGATCCATTGTCCTACGAGCAGTACTTC
v_gene: TRBV20-1; j_gene: TRBJ2-7; abundance: .; d_gene: .; CDR3aa: CSARDRMNYEQYF; CDR3nt: TGCAGTGCTAGAGATCGCATGAACTACGAGCAGTACTTC
v_gene: TRBV20-1; j_gene: TRBJ2-7; abundance: .; d_gene: .; CDR3aa: CSAKRILRDNEQYF; CDR3nt: TGCAGTGCTAAGAGAATTCTAAGGGACAATGAGCAGTACTTC
v_gene: TRBV20-1; j_gene: TRBJ2-5; abundance: many; d_gene: .; CDR3aa: CSARGPKETQYF; CDR3nt: TGCAGTGCTAGAGGGCCAAAAGAGACCCAGTACTTC
v_gene: TRBV5-5; j_gene: TRBJ1-1; abundance: few; d_gene: TRBD1; CDR3aa: CASSRDRGLNTEAFF; CDR3nt: TGTGCCAGCAGCCGGGACAGGGGCTTGAACACTGAAGCTTTCTTT
v_gene: TRBV20-1; j_gene: TRBJ2-7; abundance: .; d_gene: .; CDR3aa: CSARDGRRAWGYEQYF; CDR3nt: TGCAGTGCTAGAGATGGGCGGAGAGCTTGGGGCTACGAGCAGTACTTC
v_gene: TRBV6-5; j_gene: TRBJ1-5; abundance: .; d_gene: TRBD1; CDR3aa: CASREGQHNQPQHF; CDR3nt: TGTGCCAGCAGAGAGGGACAGCACAATCAGCCCCAGCATTTT
v_gene: TRBV6-5; j_gene: TRBJ2-6; abundance: once; d_gene: TRBD1; CDR3aa: CASSSPAGGSSGANVPTF; CDR3nt: TGTGCCAGCAGTTCTCCGGCAGGGGGCTCATCTGGGGCCAACGTCCCGACTTTC
v_gene: TRBV9; j_gene: TRBJ2-7; abundance: .; d_gene: .; CDR3aa: CASSEGHQPHEQYF; CDR3nt: TGTGCCAGCAGCGAGGGACACCAACCTCACGAGCAGTACTTC
v_gene: TRBV18; j_gene: TRBJ2-2; abundance: once; d_gene: TRBD2; CDR3aa: CASSATSGSHGELFF; CDR3nt: TGTGCCAGCTCAGCGACTAGCGGGAGTCACGGGGAGCTGTTTTTT
v_gene: TRBV12-3/TRBV12-4; j_gene: TRBJ2-7; abundance: .; d_gene: .; CDR3aa: CASRAGTFYEQYF; CDR3nt: TGTGCCAGCAGGGCCGGGACCTTCTACGAGCAGTACTTC
v_gene: TRBV20-1; j_gene: TRBJ1-5; abundance: .; d_gene: TRBD1; CDR3aa: CSARGGETGGQPQHF; CDR3nt: TGCAGTGCTAGAGGCGGAGAAACAGGGGGTCAGCCCCAGCATTTT
v_gene: TRBV4-2; j_gene: TRBJ2-7; abundance: .; d_gene: .; CDR3aa: CASSQEEWGETYEQYF; CDR3nt: TGTGCCAGCAGCCAAGAAGAATGGGGGGAAACCTACGAGCAGTACTTC
v_gene: TRBV7-8; j_gene: TRBJ2-6; abundance: many; d_gene: TRBD1; CDR3aa: CASSAIPGGGGANVLTF; CDR3nt: TGTGCCAGCAGCGCTATACCAGGGGGCGGAGGGGCCAACGTCCTGACTTTC
v_gene: TRBV29-1; j_gene: TRBJ2-3; abundance: few; d_gene: .; CDR3aa: CSVSGTQETDTQYF; CDR3nt: TGCAGCGTCTCCGGGACCCAAGAGACAGATACGCAGTATTTT
v_gene: TRBV29-1; j_gene: TRBJ2-7; abundance: .; d_gene: TRBD1; CDR3aa: CSVEGQGAHEQYF; CDR3nt: TGCAGCGTTGAAGGACAGGGGGCCCACGAGCAGTACTTC
v_gene: TRBV5-1; j_gene: TRBJ2-5; abundance: .; d_gene: .; CDR3aa: CASSFEGTQETQYF; CDR3nt: TGCGCCAGCAGCTTTGAGGGGACACAAGAGACCCAGTACTTC
v_gene: TRBV20-1; j_gene: TRBJ2-3; abundance: few; d_gene: TRBD2; CDR3aa: CSASPGLAGYTDTQYF; CDR3nt: TGCAGTGCCTCCCCGGGACTAGCGGGATACACAGATACGCAGTATTTT
v_gene: TRBV10-3; j_gene: TRBJ2-5; abundance: few; d_gene: .; CDR3aa: CAISGAGTPQETQYF; CDR3nt: TGTGCCATCAGTGGGGCCGGGACGCCTCAAGAGACCCAGTACTTC
v_gene: TRBV5-6; j_gene: TRBJ2-1; abundance: .; d_gene: TRBD2; CDR3aa: CASSLSGVEQFF; CDR3nt: TGTGCCAGCAGCTTGAGCGGGGTTGAGCAGTTCTTC
v_gene: TRBV12-3/TRBV12-4; j_gene: TRBJ2-7; abundance: .; d_gene: TRBD2; CDR3aa: CASSLWGLVTYEQYF; CDR3nt: TGTGCCAGCAGCCTATGGGGACTAGTTACCTACGAGCAGTACTTC
v_gene: TRBV7-2; j_gene: TRBJ1-1; abundance: once; d_gene: .; CDR3aa: CASSFGTRSEAFF; CDR3nt: TGTGCCAGCAGCTTTGGAACTCGCTCTGAAGCTTTCTTT
v_gene: TRBV28; j_gene: TRBJ2-3; abundance: once; d_gene: .; CDR3aa: CASSLGGEGTDMQYF; CDR3nt: TGTGCCAGCAGCCTCGGGGGAGAGGGCACAGATATGCAGTATTTT
v_gene: TRBV5-6; j_gene: TRBJ1-1; abundance: .; d_gene: .; CDR3aa: CASSLDSRSDTEAFF; CDR3nt: TGTGCCAGCAGCTTGGACTCTAGGTCGGACACTGAAGCTTTCTTT
v_gene: TRBV29-1; j_gene: TRBJ2-1; abundance: .; d_gene: TRBD2; CDR3aa: CSVEGGVWGIYNEQFF; CDR3nt: TGCAGCGTTGAGGGAGGGGTCTGGGGGATCTACAATGAGCAGTTCTTC
v_gene: TRBV20-1; j_gene: TRBJ2-7; abundance: .; d_gene: TRBD1; CDR3aa: CSASGQLIPYEQYF; CDR3nt: TGCAGTGCTTCGGGACAGCTAATTCCCTACGAGCAGTACTTC
v_gene: TRBV20-1; j_gene: TRBJ1-4; abundance: few; d_gene: .; CDR3aa: CSARDGNRAGEKLFF; CDR3nt: TGCAGTGCTAGAGATGGGAACAGGGCTGGAGAAAAACTGTTTTTT
v_gene: TRBV7-9; j_gene: TRBJ1-2; abundance: .; d_gene: .; CDR3aa: CASSSGGDIYGYTF; CDR3nt: TGTGCCAGCAGCTCGGGGGGGGATATCTATGGCTACACCTTC
v_gene: TRBV24-1; j_gene: TRBJ2-3; abundance: .; d_gene: .; CDR3aa: CATSDSRGYTDTQYF; CDR3nt: TGTGCCACCAGTGATTCAAGGGGCTACACAGATACGCAGTATTTT
v_gene: TRBV6-2/TRBV6-3; j_gene: TRBJ1-4; abundance: .; d_gene: .; CDR3aa: CASSSPWGEKLFF; CDR3nt: TGTGCCAGCAGCTCCCCATGGGGTGAAAAACTGTTTTTT
v_gene: TRBV5-1; j_gene: TRBJ1-1; abundance: .; d_gene: .; CDR3aa: CASSPVPGQMNTEAFF; CDR3nt: TGCGCCAGCAGCCCGGTACCGGGACAAATGAACACTGAAGCTTTCTTT
v_gene: TRBV5-1; j_gene: TRBJ1-1; abundance: once; d_gene: .; CDR3aa: CASSHGSQNTEAFF; CDR3nt: TGCGCCAGCAGCCACGGGAGCCAGAACACTGAAGCTTTCTTT
v_gene: TRBV7-8; j_gene: TRBJ2-1; abundance: few; d_gene: TRBD2; CDR3aa: CASSLGVAGRPDYNEQFF; CDR3nt: TGTGCCAGCAGCTTAGGAGTAGCGGGCCGACCTGATTACAATGAGCAGTTCTTC
v_gene: TRBV6-6; j_gene: TRBJ1-1; abundance: .; d_gene: .; CDR3aa: CASSPPTEMNTEAFF; CDR3nt: TGTGCCAGCAGTCCTCCAACAGAAATGAACACTGAAGCTTTCTTT
v_gene: TRBV4-3; j_gene: TRBJ1-2; abundance: few; d_gene: .; CDR3aa: CASSQEFAGGYTF; CDR3nt: TGCGCCAGCAGCCAAGAGTTTGCCGGAGGCTACACCTTC
v_gene: TRBV15; j_gene: TRBJ2-3; abundance: few; d_gene: TRBD2; CDR3aa: CATSRAPRREGADTQYF; CDR3nt: TGTGCCACCAGCAGAGCTCCCAGGCGGGAGGGGGCCGATACGCAGTATTTT
v_gene: TRBV6-1; j_gene: TRBJ1-6; abundance: .; d_gene: .; CDR3aa: CASSEAWTDYNSPLHF; CDR3nt: TGTGCCAGCAGTGAAGCGTGGACGGACTATAATTCACCCCTCCACTTT
v_gene: TRBV4-2; j_gene: TRBJ2-1; abundance: .; d_gene: .; CDR3aa: CASSRKDGTGQFF; CDR3nt: TGTGCCAGCAGCCGGAAGGACGGTACGGGGCAGTTCTTC
v_gene: TRBV28; j_gene: TRBJ2-3; abundance: .; d_gene: .; CDR3aa: CASSFERGRDTQYF; CDR3nt: TGTGCCAGCAGTTTCGAACGGGGGAGAGATACGCAGTATTTT
v_gene: TRBV9; j_gene: TRBJ2-2; abundance: .; d_gene: .; CDR3aa: CASSVSPGELFF; CDR3nt: TGTGCCAGCAGCGTATCCCCCGGGGAGCTGTTTTTT
v_gene: TRBV4-2; j_gene: TRBJ1-1; abundance: .; d_gene: TRBD1; CDR3aa: CASSTRGQGGTEAFF; CDR3nt: TGTGCCAGCAGCACTCGAGGACAGGGAGGTACTGAAGCTTTCTTT
v_gene: TRBV27; j_gene: TRBJ2-3; abundance: .; d_gene: TRBD2; CDR3aa: CASSKAGGPLTQYF; CDR3nt: TGTGCCAGCAGTAAAGCGGGAGGGCCTCTTACGCAGTATTTT
v_gene: TRBV20-1; j_gene: TRBJ2-1; abundance: .; d_gene: TRBD2; CDR3aa: CSTRTSGNNEQFF; CDR3nt: TGCAGTACACGGACTAGCGGAAACAATGAGCAGTTCTTC